The rows below give T cell receptor beta chains drawn from one sample of a study of cytomegalovirus exposure and HLA in healthy donors. Profiling relied on immunoSEQ multiplex PCR, and the TCRdb table lists in-frame clones only, not all of them. The top ten hold over 1% of the sample, which has around 140,000 clones, nearly 90% seen once. Input material: PBMCs. The receptor set was obtained from a woman younger than 35 in good health and CMV-seronegative. CDR3s leave out the opening cysteine and the closing phenylalanine or tryptophan. Each record gives: J gene, CDR3 length, V gene, CDR3 protein.

TRBJ2-5,11,TRBV5-4,ASSSPGQETQY
TRBJ2-7,12,TRBV5-5,ASSLGTGGYEQY
TRBJ2-1,14,TRBV5-1,ASSLEGGGSYNEQF
TRBJ1-6,13,TRBV6-5,ASSYWGQGNSPLH
TRBJ1-2,13,TRBV28,ASTIVGGQGSGYT
TRBJ1-1,11,TRBV19,ASSIGEFTEAF
TRBJ1-1,13,TRBV5-4,ASSAIVDSNTEAF
TRBJ1-2,11,TRBV5-6,ASSLRASGGYT
TRBJ2-1,11,TRBV12-5,ASGRDRGNEQF
TRBJ1-5,14,TRBV7-9,ASSPQATGFNQPQH
TRBJ1-1,11,TRBV18,ASSPSYVVEAF
TRBJ2-7,12,TRBV10-1,ASSETRGKGEQY
TRBJ2-1,9,TRBV20-1,SARTSPEQF
TRBJ1-1,12,TRBV27,ATSPGQGLNEAF
TRBJ1-2,12,TRBV27,ASSFLTGSYGYT
TRBJ2-7,12,TRBV9,ASSANDRPSEQY
TRBJ1-4,12,TRBV7-9,ASSLGTGGEKLF
TRBJ2-4,13,TRBV10-3,AISAAGAGKNIQY
TRBJ1-2,16,TRBV9,ASSVDPPRSGFDYGYT
TRBJ1-2,13,TRBV5-1,ASSLDSSLDYGYT
TRBJ2-1,13,TRBV11-2,ASSRGLAGIDEQF
TRBJ1-2,11,TRBV19,ASSYRDSGTGA
TRBJ1-4,13,TRBV5-6,ASSFLGLDNEKLF
TRBJ2-7,11,TRBV2,ASSESRGREQY
TRBJ2-1,14,TRBV13,ASSFRTGGSYNEQF
TRBJ1-2,13,TRBV6-5,ASSYSETGIGGYT
TRBJ2-1,14,TRBV7-7,ASSLNAPGGGGEQF
TRBJ1-5,12,TRBV19,ASSTWDRLSTQH
TRBJ1-6,12,TRBV11-2,ASSFQGYNSPLH
TRBJ1-3,12,TRBV6-5,ASSHRGTGNTIY
TRBJ2-2,13,TRBV15,ATSFRGGDTGELF
TRBJ1-2,10,TRBV6-6,ASVREGYGYT
TRBJ1-6,13,TRBV6-5,ASSRTGDYNSPLH